The 12 T cell receptor beta chains below come from one sample, sequenced in a study of CD8 T cells in ankylosing spondylitis. TCRdb reprocessed the 5' RACE reads via MiXCR and lists one record per CDR3 protein. The sample has 200,000 to 250,000 distinct CDR3 sequences, about 11% seen once; the top ten hold 21%. The specimen was blood, either unsorted or a sorted T cell fraction (not recorded which). The source of these receptors is a male donor with ankylosing spondylitis or in good health (not recorded which).

This clonotype was seen more than once but under ten times. The V call is TRBV5-1, the J call TRBJ2-5; D assignment may be TRBD1 or TRBD2 (6 bases each). The CDR3 loop spans 15 amino acids. Germline V gene lookup returns CDR1 SGHRS and CDR2 YFSETQ. V lost 7 bases, J lost 4 bases, and 20 bases lay in between. For the CDR3, the DNA is TGCGCCAGCGGACGAGCGGGTACCAGGGGAGAGACCCAGTACTTC. This codes for CASGRAGTRGETQYF. Based on the CDR3 plus reference TRBV5-1 and TRBJ2-5, the full variable domain is KAGVTQTPRYLIKTRGQQVTLSCSPISGHRSVSWYQQTPGQGLQFLFEYFSETQRNKGNFPGRFSGRQFSNSRSEMNVSTLELGDSALYLCASGRAGTRGETQYFGPGTRLLVL.

This clonotype was detected many times. The chain combines TRBV12-3 or TRBV12-4 with TRBJ2-3; 8 nucleotides line up with TRBD1. This CDR3 comprises 13 residues. The junction had 13 bases not matched to a gene; V was cut back by 5 bases and J by 15 bases. The CDR3 loop is CASSLNDRGLVYF. CDR3 nucleotide sequence: TGTGCCAGCAGTCTTAACGACAGGGGCTTGGTATATTTT.

The J gene is TRBJ2-3, the V gene TRBV7-3, with TRBD2 matching 13 bases. CDR1 is SGHTA and CDR2 is FQGTGA in the germline V gene. The CDR3 covers 18 residues. Germline trimming cut 4 bases from V and 6 bases from J; bases unmatched to any gene: 13. The CDR3 spells CASSSKPRTSGGIDTQYF. Here the CDR3 DNA reads TGTGCCAGCAGCTCCAAGCCTAGGACTAGCGGGGGTATTGATACGCAGTATTTT. Filled out from reference TRBV7-3 and TRBJ2-3, the complete variable domain reads GAGVSQTPSNKVTEKGKYVELRCDPISGHTALYWYRQSLGQGPEFLIYFQGTGAADDSGLPNDRFFAVRPEGSVSTLKIQRTERGDSAVYLCASSSKPRTSGGIDTQYFGPGTRLTVL.

This clonotype was observed many times. The chain has TRBV5-1 and TRBJ1-2; 12 bases align to TRBD1. J was trimmed by 4 bases and V by 4 bases; bases with no gene match: 5. The CDR3 totals 15 residues. The germline gives CDR1 SGHRS, CDR2 YFSETQ. CDR3 bases: TGCGCCAGCAGCGTGGGACAGGGGGCCTTCTATGGCTACACCTTC. As protein: CASSVGQGAFYGYTF.

The V and J genes are TRBV7-6 and TRBJ1-1; D call uncertain. CDR3 length equals 13 residues. Looked up from germline, CDR1 is SGHVS and CDR2 is FNYEAQ. With 1 base removed from V and 4 bases from J, the gap between germline ends came to 7 bases. CDR3 in amino acids: CASSLDSVTEAFF. CDR3 nucleotide sequence: TGTGCCAGCAGCTTAGATTCCGTCACTGAAGCTTTCTTT. The full variable domain, its missing parts supplied by reference TRBV7-6 and TRBJ1-1, is GAGVSQSPRYKVTKRGQDVALRCDPISGHVSLYWYRQALGQGPEFLTYFNYEAQQDKSGLPNDRFSAERPEGSISTLTIQRTEQRDSAMYRCASSLDSVTEAFFGQGTRLTVV.

This clonotype has at least ten counts. The J gene is TRBJ1-6, the V gene TRBV6-5; TRBD1 matches at 7 bases. The ends lost 2 bases at V and 5 bases at J; junction bases unmatched: 3. The length of the CDR3 is 15 residues. Germline V CDR1 and CDR2: MNHEY, SVGAGI. CDR3 sequence: CASSYPGQHNSPLHF. CDR3 DNA sequence: TGTGCCAGCAGTTACCCGGGACAGCATAATTCACCCCTCCACTTT.

This clonotype showed up many times. This rearrangement joins TRBV14 to TRBJ2-2; 8 bases line up with TRBD1. Germline lookup yields CDR1 SGHDN and CDR2 FVKESK. The CDR3 is 15 amino acids. Trimming took 4 bases from V and 4 from J; bases not matched to a gene: 5. The CDR3 reads CASSLGTGRTGELFF. The DNA of the CDR3 is TGTGCCAGCAGCCTCGGGACAGGACGCACCGGGGAGCTGTTTTTT.

The chain carries TRBV7-2 and TRBJ2-3; possibly TRBD1 for D (5 bases). The length of the CDR3 is 14 residues. Germline V lookup: CDR1 SGHTA, CDR2 FQGNSA. Trimming removed 0 bases at V and 9 bases at J, with 13 bases between. CDR3 region: CASSLALGPDTQYF. The CDR3 DNA reads TGTGCCAGCAGCTTAGCGCTGGGGCCCGACACGCAGTATTTT.

V is TRBV3-1 and J is TRBJ2-7; 8 nucleotides align to TRBD1. After removal of 5 bases from V and 8 bases from J, the junction contained 11 bases not matched to a gene. Germline CDR1 LGHDT, CDR2 YNNKEL (reference sequence). The CDR3 totals 14 residues. The CDR3 here is CASSNGQGDVKQYF. The DNA for the CDR3 is TGTGCCAGCAGCAACGGACAGGGTGACGTTAAGCAGTACTTC.

The table lists this clonotype with many counts. The genes are TRBV25-1 and TRBJ2-3; 11 bases match TRBD2. Trimming took 8 bases from V and 6 from J; bases not matched to a gene: 10. This CDR3 is built from 15 residues. Germline values: CDR1 MGHDK, CDR2 SYGVNS. In DNA form, the CDR3 reads TGTGCCAGCGCTCCTAGCGGGGGGTCGTTGGATACGCAGTATTTT. Amino acid sequence: CASAPSGGSLDTQYF.

The V and J genes are TRBV7-9 and TRBJ1-2; D unclear. The V end was cut by 1 base, the J end by 1 base, with 7 bases between. Germline V gives CDR1 SEHNR, CDR2 FQNEAQ (reference sequence). The CDR3 runs 14 residues. Here the CDR3 reads CASSLGGNNYGYTF. In nucleotides, the CDR3 is TGTGCCAGCAGCTTAGGGGGTAATAACTATGGCTACACCTTC.

This clonotype was seen more than once but under ten times. V gene TRBV6-1 combines with J gene TRBJ1-1, with D perhaps matching TRBD1 (5 bases). Germline loops: CDR1 MNHNS, CDR2 SASEGT. V was pared by 10 bases and J by 6 bases, with 18 bases between. This CDR3 comprises 13 residues. The CDR3 sequence is CATNPPGKAEAFF. In DNA form, the CDR3 reads TGTGCCACCAACCCCCCAGGGAAGGCTGAAGCTTTCTTT.